These 14 T cell receptor beta chains came from one sample sequenced in a study of OX40 agonist ivuxolimab in advanced cancers. Library creation used the immunoSEQ multiplex PCR assay. TCRdb took over this immuneACCESS table, retaining in-frame rearrangements with V and J assigned. Such tables are incomplete; in checked studies, under half of the missing clones stem from an unresolved V gene, and the remainder is unexplained. Recorded for this sample are about 48,000 clones; over 80% of them occurred a single time. Together, the top ten hold 1% to 1.5% of the sample. The starting material was CD4+ or CD8+ T cells sorted from blood, obtained in a trial of the OX40 agonist ivuxolimab. Source of these receptors: an adult with an advanced solid tumor such as melanoma, head and neck, liver or kidney cancer.

CDR3 amino acids: CASSKGTVWGYTF. The CDR3, as DNA: TGTGCCAGTAGTAAAGGGACGGTCTGGGGCTACACCTTC. The chain couples TRBV19 to TRBJ1-2; tentative D call: TRBD1 (5 bases). Trimming cost V 4 bases and J 8 bases, with 14 bases left between them. This CDR3 spans 13 amino acids. Germline V lookup: CDR1 LNHDA, CDR2 SQIVND (reference sequence).

The chain has TRBV11-2 and TRBJ2-1, with D perhaps matching TRBD1 (5 bases). CDR3 length equals 12 residues. Germline V gene data show CDR1 as SGHAT and CDR2 as FQNNGV. The V and J ends lost 10 bases and 8 bases respectively, with 15 bases between them. Here the CDR3 DNA reads TGTGCCACCTCTAAGGGGTTCGATGAGCAGTTCTTC. Protein sequence: CATSKGFDEQFF.

This clone was observed a few times. The chain links TRBV9 to TRBJ2-1; no reliable D call. V gave up 4 bases and J gave up 8 bases, with 22 bases separating them. CDR1 and CDR2 (germline): SGDLS, YYNGEE. This CDR3 spans 16 amino acids. CDR3 protein: CASSPQVEALADEQFF. The CDR3 DNA sequence: TGTGCCAGCAGCCCCCAAGTGGAAGCTCTTGCTGATGAGCAGTTCTTC. Together with reference TRBV9 and TRBJ2-1, the CDR3 gives the full variable domain: DSGVTQTPKHLITATGQRVTLRCSPRSGDLSVYWYQQSLDQGLQFLIQYYNGEERAKGNILERFSAQQFPDLHSELNLSSLELGDSALYFCASSPQVEALADEQFFGPGTRLTVL.

This clone was counted only a few times. The chain links TRBV7-2 to TRBJ2-2; possibly TRBD2 for D (6 bases). V lost 10 bases to trimming and J lost 2 bases, with 8 bases between them. This CDR3 has 12 residues. Germline CDR1 SGHTA, CDR2 FQGNSA. The CDR3 is CANGLNTGELFF. The CDR3 DNA is TGTGCCAACGGACTAAACACCGGGGAGCTGTTTTTT. Filled out from reference TRBV7-2 and TRBJ2-2, the complete variable domain reads GAGVSQSPSNKVTEKGKDVELRCDPISGHTALYWYRQSLGQGLEFLIYFQGNSAPDKSGLPSDRFSAERTGGSVSTLTIQRTQQEDSAVYLCANGLNTGELFFGEGSRLTVL.

The chain links TRBV10-2 to TRBJ1-6; unclear D gene. The V and J ends lost 0 bases and 0 bases respectively, with 6 bases between them. CDR1 WSHSY and CDR2 SAAADI come from the germline V gene. This CDR3 has 16 amino acids. The CDR3 DNA reads as TGCGCCAGCAGTGAGTCAAGAAGCTCCTATAATTCACCCCTCCACTTT. Residues: CASSESRSSYNSPLHF.

V is TRBV7-9 and J is TRBJ1-6; a weak D match, TRBD1 (6 bases). The germline gives CDR1 SEHNR, CDR2 FQNEAQ (reference sequence). The CDR3 is 14 amino acids. Trimming left V 0 bases short and J 9 bases short, with 9 bases between. In nucleotides, the CDR3 is TGTGCCAGCAGCTTAGCGGGGGGCGTTTCACCCCTCCACTTT. It yields the protein CASSLAGGVSPLHF.

The J gene is TRBJ1-1, the V gene TRBV27; TRBD1 matches 11 bases. Trimming removed 3 bases from V and 0 bases from J; junction bases left unmatched: 15. The CDR3 covers 20 residues. CDR1 is MNHEY and CDR2 is SMNVEV in the germline V gene (reference sequence). CDR3 coding DNA: TGTGCCAGCAGTTTCACCCGTTTAGGACAGGGGGCACTGATGAACACTGAAGCTTTCTTT. It translates to CASSFTRLGQGALMNTEAFF.

V usage is TRBV18 and J usage is TRBJ1-1; D not certain. CDR1 and CDR2 (germline): KGHSH, LQKENI. Trimming took off 1 base at V and 5 bases at J, with 8 bases between the two ends. The CDR3 is 13 residues long. CDR3 bases: TGTGCCAGCTCACCACTTGTCCAGACTGAAGCTTTCTTT. The encoded protein is CASSPLVQTEAFF.

The chain carries TRBV15 and TRBJ2-7, with D tentatively TRBD1 (6 bases). The CDR3 consists of 14 residues. Looked up from germline, CDR1 is LNHNV and CDR2 is YYDKDF (reference sequence). The V end was cut by 3 bases, the J end by 5 bases, with 14 bases between. The CDR3: CATSRQGFGDEQYF. The CDR3 coding sequence is TGTGCCACCAGCAGGCAGGGGTTTGGGGACGAGCAGTACTTC.

This chain connects TRBV5-1 to TRBJ2-1, with D possibly being TRBD2 (5 bases). Looked up from germline, CDR1 is SGHRS and CDR2 is YFSETQ. Deletions cut 0 bases from V and 0 bases from J, with 7 bases between. The CDR3 is made up of 15 amino acids. CDR3 sequence (DNA): TGCGCCAGCAGCTTGGAGCGGAGCTCCTACAATGAGCAGTTCTTC. Protein: CASSLERSSYNEQFF.

This chain links TRBV5-4 with TRBJ2-2, with D hard to call. V was clipped by 2 bases and J by 1 base, with 15 bases between them. The length of the CDR3 is 17 residues. CDR1 and CDR2 from the germline V gene are SGHNT and YYREEE (reference sequence). The CDR3 DNA reads as TGTGCCAGCAGCTTATCGTTAGATACCCGGAACACCGGGGAGCTGTTTTTT. Translated, it gives CASSLSLDTRNTGELFF.

The CDR3 nucleotides read TGCGCCAGCAGCCACAGGGGGCGGTTCCAGGAGACCCAGTACTTC. Encoded protein: CASSHRGRFQETQYF. V is TRBV10-2 and J is TRBJ2-5; TRBD1 agrees at 9 bases. Germline loops: CDR1 WSHSY, CDR2 SAAADI. The V gene end was trimmed by 6 bases and the J gene end by 5 bases; junction bases not matched to a gene: 10. There are 15 residues in the CDR3.

The chain joins TRBV5-1 to TRBJ2-3; D gene unclear. In germline, CDR1 is SGHRS, CDR2 YFSETQ. V was cut by 0 bases and J by 4 bases, with 9 bases left in between. This CDR3 has 14 amino acids. CDR3 amino acids: CASSLDSQADTQYF. The CDR3 nucleotides are TGCGCCAGCAGCTTGGACAGCCAAGCAGATACGCAGTATTTT.

The chain employs TRBV2 and TRBJ2-2, with TRBD2 identical over 7 bases. CDR1 SNHLY and CDR2 FYNNEI come from the germline V gene. V lost 8 bases and J lost 7; bases outside the gene matches: 7. This CDR3 is built from 13 residues. CDR3 protein: CASGDYIVGELFF. Here the CDR3 DNA reads TGTGCCAGCGGGGACTACATTGTCGGGGAGCTGTTTTTT.